The clone carrying this T cell receptor (beta chain) has a count of ten or more. What it binds is unknown. Making use of molecular barcodes, quantitative 5'-RACE generated TCR beta libraries. Each CDR3 protein gets one entry after TCRdb re-called the 5' RACE reads with MiXCR. This table has around 130,000 distinct CDR3 sequences, more than 6.5% appearing once. This specimen belongs to a study of CD8 T cells in ankylosing spondylitis. Study conclusions and caveats: A number of the motif variants had already been described in reactive arthritis synovial fluid and blood. Seemingly characteristic of ankylosing spondylitis blood was a TCR beta motif consisting of about 8 highly homologous variants.

The CDR3 length is 13 residues. Germline V gives CDR1 LNHNV, CDR2 YYDKDF (reference sequence). Trimming removed 0 bases from V and 7 bases from J, with 8 bases in between. Specimen: blood, either unsorted or a sorted T cell fraction (not recorded which). V gene TRBV15 combines with J gene TRBJ2-3; weak D call: TRBD2 (6 bases). The source is a male donor with ankylosing spondylitis or in good health (not recorded which). The CDR3 DNA sequence: TGTGCCACCAGCAGAGAGGGGAGGAATACGCAGTATTTT. Protein sequence: CATSREGRNTQYF.